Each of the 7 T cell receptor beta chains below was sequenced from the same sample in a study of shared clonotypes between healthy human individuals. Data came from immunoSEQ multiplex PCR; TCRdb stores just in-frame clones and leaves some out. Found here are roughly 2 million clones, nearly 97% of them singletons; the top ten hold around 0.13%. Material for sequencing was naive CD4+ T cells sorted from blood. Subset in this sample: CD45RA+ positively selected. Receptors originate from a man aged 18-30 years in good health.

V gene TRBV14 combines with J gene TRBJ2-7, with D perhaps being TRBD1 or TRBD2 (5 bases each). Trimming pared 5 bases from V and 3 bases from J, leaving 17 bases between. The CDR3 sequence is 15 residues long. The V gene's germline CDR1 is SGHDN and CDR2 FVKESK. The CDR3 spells CASSGLQLGDYEQYF. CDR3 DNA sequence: TGTGCCAGCAGCGGCCTTCAGTTGGGGGACTACGAGCAGTACTTC.

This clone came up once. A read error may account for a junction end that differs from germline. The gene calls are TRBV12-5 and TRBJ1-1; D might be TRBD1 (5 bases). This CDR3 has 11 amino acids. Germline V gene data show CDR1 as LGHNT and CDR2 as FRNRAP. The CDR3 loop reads CASGLGESEGF. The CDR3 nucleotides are TGTGCTAGTGGTTTGGGGGAAAGTGAGGGGTTT.

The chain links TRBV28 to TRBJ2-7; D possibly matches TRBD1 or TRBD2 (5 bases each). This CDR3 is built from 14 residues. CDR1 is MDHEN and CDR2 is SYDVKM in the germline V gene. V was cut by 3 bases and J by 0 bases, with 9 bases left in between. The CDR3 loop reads CASSFWGTSYEQYF. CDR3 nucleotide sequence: TGTGCCAGCAGTTTTTGGGGGACCTCCTACGAGCAGTACTTC.

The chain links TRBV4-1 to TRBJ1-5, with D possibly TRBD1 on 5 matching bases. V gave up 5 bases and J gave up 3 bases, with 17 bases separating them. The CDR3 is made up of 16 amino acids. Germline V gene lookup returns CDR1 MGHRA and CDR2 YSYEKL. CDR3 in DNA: TGCGCCAGCAGCAAATTGTGGGCGGGGGACAATCAGCCCCAGCATTTT. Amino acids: CASSKLWAGDNQPQHF.

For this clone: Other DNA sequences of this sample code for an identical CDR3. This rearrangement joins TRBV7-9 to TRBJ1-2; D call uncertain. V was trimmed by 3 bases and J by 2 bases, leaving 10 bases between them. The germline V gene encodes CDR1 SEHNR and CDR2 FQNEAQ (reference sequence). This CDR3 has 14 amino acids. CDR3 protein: CASSFSTVNYGYTF. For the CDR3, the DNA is TGTGCCAGCAGCTTCTCGACGGTGAACTATGGCTACACCTTC.

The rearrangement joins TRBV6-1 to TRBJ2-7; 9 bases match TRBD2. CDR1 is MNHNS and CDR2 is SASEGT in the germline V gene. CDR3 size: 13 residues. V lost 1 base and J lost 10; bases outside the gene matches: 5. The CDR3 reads CASSEEPSGAQYF. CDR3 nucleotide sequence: TGTGCCAGCAGTGAAGAGCCTAGCGGGGCACAGTACTTC.

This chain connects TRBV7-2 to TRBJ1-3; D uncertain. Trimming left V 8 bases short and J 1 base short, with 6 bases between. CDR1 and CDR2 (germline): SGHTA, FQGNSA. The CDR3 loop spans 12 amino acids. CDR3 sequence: CASRESGNTIYF. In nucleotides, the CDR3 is TGTGCCAGCCGGGAGTCTGGAAACACCATATATTTT.